The source of this T cell receptor beta chain is a study of response to subunit inactivated influenza vaccine (dated by TCRdb to 2017 to 2018). For context, the study as a whole: To follow how T cells responded to a trivalent subunit inactivated influenza vaccine, the researchers relied on deep quantitative profiling of the T cell receptor repertoire. What the research found in general, with its limitations: The authors proposed that each seasonal influenza vaccination may bring in only a limited number of new T cells.

The library was generated by RT-PCR. Sequencer: Illumina HiSeq 2500. Clones were called with MiXCR by TCRdb after fastp trimmed the public reads at Q25, and only in-frame beta chains were retained. Rows with a matching CDR3 protein are joined into one entry that keeps the most common DNA and genes. The sample records under 550,000 distinct CDR3 sequences, approximately 7.7% of which are singletons. The top ten hold approximately 13% of the sample. The germline V gene (reference sequence) specifies LNHNV as CDR1 and YYDKDF as CDR2. The CDR3 sequence holds 12 residues, the cysteine and phenylalanine included. Here the CDR3 DNA is all that survives: 36 bases in frame from base 1. V loses 6 bases of germline sequence and J loses 10 bases, and the interval between the two ends is 14 bases. As for this clonotype: Which antigen it targets is not known. One base away there is no much larger clone; base qualities are not given.

The TCR comes from a man in his fifties or sixties who received an inactivated influenza vaccine. Donor details come from another sample of the same person, matched by shared clones. The V and J segments used are TRBV15 and TRBJ2-3, with no reliable assignment of the D segment. The material sequenced was PBMCs from blood, taken roughly 24 months after vaccination. CDR3 loop: CATRETTDAQYF. At the DNA level, the sequence is TGTGCCACCAGGGAAACTACGGATGCGCAGTATTTT.